Shown below are 24 T cell receptor beta chains from a single sample sequenced in a study of beta chain features in type 1 diabetes (dated by TCRdb to between 2018 and 2020). Libraries were prepared through the immunoSEQ multiplex PCR assay. The High Capacity cDNA Reverse Transcription Kit was used to reverse transcribe all of the isolated RNA, meaning that expressed TCRB transcripts were what got sequenced. In TCRdb, the immuneACCESS table is reduced to in-frame sequences with V and J assigned. These tables do not hold every clone; where another copy was compared, an unresolved V gene accounts for under half, and the others remain unexplained. The sample table holds approximately 400,000 clones, of which more than 13% were seen once. The ten top clones hold around 0.02% of the sample. Sequencing input: naive CD4+ T cells from blood. This sample's cell subset or site label indicates: true naive CD4+ T cells. The receptors were sampled from a woman between 18 and 29 years old in good health.

The chain is built from TRBV27 and TRBJ2-7, with 7 bases identical to TRBD2. J gave up 3 bases and V 10 bases, and 9 bases lay outside the gene matches. The CDR3 is 13 amino acids. CDR1 and CDR2 from the germline V gene are MNHEY and SMNVEV (reference sequence). The CDR3: CATRRSSGYEQYF. CDR3 in DNA: TGTGCCACCCGACGGTCTAGCGGCTACGAGCAGTACTTC.

This clone has more than one count but fewer than ten. The junction departs from the called germline gene at one end, perhaps through a read error. The chain links TRBV7-9 to TRBJ2-3; TRBD1 might be the D (6 bases). CDR1 is SEHNR, CDR2 FQNEAQ, per germline (reference sequence). The CDR3 runs to 15 residues. CDR3 amino acids: CASTLYLQGPDTQYF. CDR3 bases: TGTGCCAGCACCTTATACCTCCAGGGGCCAGATACGCAGTATTTT.

This clone was detected only a few times. The chain has TRBV29-1 and TRBJ2-5; 7 positions agree with TRBD2. J was trimmed by 1 base and V by 7 bases; bases with no gene match: 12. The CDR3 contains 15 residues. CDR1 SQVTM and CDR2 ANQGSEA come from the germline V gene. The CDR3 nucleotides read TGCAGCGCTCCACGGTGGGAGGGCAGCCAAGAGACCCAGTACTTC. It specifies CSAPRWEGSQETQYF.

The rearrangement joins TRBV5-4 to TRBJ2-1; TRBD2 matches 10 bases. The CDR3 is 16 residues long. Germline trimming cut 0 bases from V and 3 bases from J; bases unmatched to any gene: 3. From germline, CDR1 is SGHNT and CDR2 YYREEE (reference sequence). DNA of the CDR3: TGTGCCAGCAGCTTGGAGCGACTAGCGGGCTACAATGAGCAGTTCTTC. It specifies CASSLERLAGYNEQFF.

Only a few counts were recorded for this clone. In DNA, the CDR3 is TGTGCCAGCAGCCGCGACGGGACACCAAACTCCTACGAGCAGTACTTC. Translation gives CASSRDGTPNSYEQYF. The chain carries TRBV13 and TRBJ2-7; TRBD1 might be the D (6 bases). V dropped 5 bases and J dropped 0 bases, with 17 bases sitting between them. Germline V gene lookup returns CDR1 PRHDT and CDR2 FYEKMQ (reference sequence). The length of the CDR3 is 16 residues.

This clone was seen a few times. This sequence joins TRBV9 and TRBJ2-5, with a possible D match to TRBD1 (6 bases). Germline V gives CDR1 SGDLS, CDR2 YYNGEE. The ends were cut back, 4 bases at V and 2 bases at J, with 12 bases in the middle. CDR3 size: 14 residues. CDR3 amino acids: CASSTGTEQETQYF. CDR3 nucleotides: TGTGCCAGCAGCACAGGGACGGAGCAAGAGACCCAGTACTTC.

The DNA for the CDR3 is TGTGCCACCAGCAGAGATCCAGGGGTCCGGGAGCTGTTTTTT. Translation: CATSRDPGVRELFF. The chain uses TRBV15 and TRBJ2-2; D is possibly TRBD1 (6 bases). CDR1 and CDR2 (germline): LNHNV, YYDKDF (reference sequence). The CDR3 is 14 residues long. V dropped 0 bases and J dropped 9 bases, with 11 bases sitting between them.

The chain links TRBV7-8 to TRBJ2-5, with TRBD2 identical over 9 bases. Trimming cost V 0 bases and J 4 bases; bases outside gene matches: 6. Germline CDR1 is SGHVS and CDR2 is FQNEAQ. This CDR3 is 16 amino acids long. In DNA, the CDR3 is TGTGCCAGCAGCTTAGCGCTAGCGGGAAGGAGAGAGACCCAGTACTTC. This codes for CASSLALAGRRETQYF.

The chain joins TRBV29-1 to TRBJ2-7, with 7 bases that match TRBD1. The CDR3 runs 16 residues. The junction had 10 bases not matched to a gene; V was cut back by 2 bases and J by 0 bases. Germline V lookup: CDR1 SQVTM, CDR2 ANQGSEA. The DNA of the CDR3 is TGCAGCGTTGAACCCCCGACAGGGTATTTCTCCTACGAGCAGTACTTC. It is translated as CSVEPPTGYFSYEQYF.

This clone was detected only a few times. In the same sample, other DNA sequences code for this CDR3. The chain is built from TRBV30 and TRBJ1-5; D not certain. This CDR3 region has 14 residues. Germline CDR1 reads GTSNPN; CDR2 reads SVGIG (reference sequence). Trimming took 1 base from V and 2 from J, leaving 9 bases between them. CDR3 protein: CAWSGVRGNQPQHF. The CDR3 DNA reads TGTGCCTGGAGTGGGGTACGGGGCAATCAGCCCCAGCATTTT.

The rearrangement joins TRBV10-3 to TRBJ2-2, with D maybe TRBD1 (6 bases). The CDR3 contains 16 residues. Germline CDR1 is ENHRY and CDR2 is SYGVKD. Deletions cut 1 base from V and 1 base from J, with 10 bases between. The CDR3 bases are TGTGCCATCAGTGAGTGGCCAGGGGAGAACACCGGGGAGCTGTTTTTT. As protein: CAISEWPGENTGELFF.

This clone showed up just a few times. V gene TRBV2 combines with J gene TRBJ2-7; 9 nucleotides match TRBD1. Looked up from germline, CDR1 is SNHLY and CDR2 is FYNNEI. The CDR3 loop spans 15 amino acids. V gave up 6 bases and J gave up 3 bases; unmatched junction bases: 9. CDR3 amino acids: CASSLTGQGDYEQYF. DNA of the CDR3: TGTGCCAGCAGCCTCACGGGACAGGGTGACTACGAGCAGTACTTC.

The chain carries TRBV5-4 and TRBJ2-7; TRBD2 is a possible D gene (6 bases). This CDR3 contains 15 residues. The V gene's germline CDR1 is SGHNT and CDR2 YYREEE (reference sequence). The V end was cut by 4 bases, the J end by 7 bases, with 21 bases between. CDR3 in amino acids: CASSEGTRSRGEQYF. In nucleotides, the CDR3 is TGTGCCAGCAGCGAAGGGACTCGTTCCCGTGGGGAGCAGTACTTC. Full variable domain (remainder filled in from reference TRBV5-4 and TRBJ2-7): ETGVTQSPTHLIKTRGQQVTLRCSSQSGHNTVSWYQQALGQGPQFIFQYYREEENGRGNFPPRFSGLQFPNYSSELNVNALELDDSALYLCASSEGTRSRGEQYFGPGTRLTVT.

This clone was counted between two and nine times. This chain uses TRBV7-2 with TRBJ1-5; D perhaps matches TRBD1 (6 bases). Germline V gene lookup returns CDR1 SGHTA and CDR2 FQGNSA. V was shortened by 2 bases and J by 2 bases, with 10 bases between the two germline ends. The length of the CDR3 is 15 residues. The CDR3 reads CASSLQGLGNQPQHF. Here the CDR3 DNA reads TGTGCCAGCAGCTTACAGGGGCTGGGCAATCAGCCCCAGCATTTT. The full variable domain, completed using reference TRBV7-2 and TRBJ1-5, is GAGVSQSPSNKVTEKGKDVELRCDPISGHTALYWYRQSLGQGLEFLIYFQGNSAPDKSGLPSDRFSAERTGGSVSTLTIQRTQQEDSAVYLCASSLQGLGNQPQHFGDGTRLSIL.

This clone has just a few counts. The V call is TRBV27, the J call TRBJ1-5, with D tentatively TRBD1 (6 bases). The V and J ends lost 4 bases and 5 bases respectively, with 9 bases between them. CDR3 length: 13 residues. CDR1 MNHEY and CDR2 SMNVEV come from the germline V gene (reference sequence). The CDR3 region has the DNA TGTGCCAGCAGTTGGCGACAGGATCAGCCCCAGCATTTT. As protein: CASSWRQDQPQHF.

The rearrangement joins TRBV30 to TRBJ2-7; TRBD2 matches 7 bases. Unmatched junction bases numbered 15, after V lost 8 bases and J lost 2 bases. This CDR3 has 15 amino acids. Germline lookup yields CDR1 GTSNPN and CDR2 SVGIG (reference sequence). CDR3 sequence reads: CATSRGGRATYEQYF. Written as DNA, the CDR3 is TGTGCCACTTCGCGGGGAGGGAGGGCTACCTACGAGCAGTACTTC. Full variable domain (missing parts from reference TRBV30 and TRBJ2-7): SQTIHQWPATLVQPVGSPLSLECTVEGTSNPNLYWYRQAAGRGLQLLFYSVGIGQISSEVPQNLSASRPQDRQFILSSKKLLLSDSGFYLCATSRGGRATYEQYFGPGTRLTVT.

This clone has only a few counts. This CDR3 is CASSQGWDRGSTNEKLFF. The DNA of the CDR3 is TGCGCCAGCAGCCAAGGGTGGGACAGGGGCTCAACTAATGAAAAACTGTTTTTT. V gene TRBV4-3 combines with J gene TRBJ1-4; 10 bases agree with TRBD1. The CDR3 runs 18 residues. CDR1 and CDR2 from the germline V gene are LGHNA and YSLEER. Trimming at V came to 1 base and at J to 0 bases, leaving 5 bases not matched to a gene.

This clone came up a few times. The same CDR3 is also encoded by other DNA sequences in this sample. This CDR3 is CASSLQGDTQYF. The CDR3 region has the DNA TGTGCCAGCAGCTTACAGGGAGATACGCAGTATTTT. The genes are TRBV7-9 and TRBJ2-3; a possible D gene is TRBD1 (5 bases). The V gene's germline CDR1 is SEHNR and CDR2 FQNEAQ (reference sequence). The CDR3 covers 12 residues. With 2 bases removed from V and 5 bases from J, the gap between germline ends came to 5 bases.

The J gene is TRBJ1-1, the V gene TRBV7-9, with a possible D match to TRBD1 (5 bases). Between the trimmed V and J ends, which lost 1 base and 1 base, there was a span of 13 bases. Germline V gene lookup returns CDR1 SEHNR and CDR2 FQNEAQ (reference sequence). The CDR3 is 16 residues long. The CDR3 spells CASSLDPGQANTEAFF. CDR3 nucleotides: TGTGCCAGCAGCTTAGACCCAGGGCAGGCGAACACTGAAGCTTTCTTT.

The chain is built from TRBV2 and TRBJ1-5; possible D gene TRBD1, 6 bases. The germline CDR1 and CDR2 sequences are SNHLY and FYNNEI. Trimming shortened V by 2 bases and J by 7 bases, and 12 bases separated the two germline ends. This CDR3 is built from 14 residues. CDR3: CASSEWAGEQPQHF. For the CDR3, the DNA is TGTGCCAGCAGTGAATGGGCAGGGGAACAGCCCCAGCATTTT.

The gene calls are TRBV11-2 and TRBJ2-3; 10 bases fit TRBD1. Per the germline V gene, CDR1 is SGHAT and CDR2 is FQNNGV. The CDR3 sequence is 16 residues long. With V trimmed by 5 bases and J by 2 bases, 7 bases remained unmatched. The CDR3 spells CASSQGQGVNTDTQYF. The CDR3 bases are TGTGCCAGCAGCCAAGGACAGGGGGTAAACACAGATACGCAGTATTTT.

This rearrangement joins TRBV7-9 to TRBJ2-5, with a possible D match to TRBD1 (6 bases). The CDR3 length is 14 residues. Per the germline V gene, CDR1 is SEHNR and CDR2 is FQNEAQ (reference sequence). V shed 1 base and J shed 2 bases, with 8 bases lying between them. The DNA for the CDR3 is TGTGCCAGCAGCTTAGACAGGGCGCAAGAGACCCAGTACTTC. The encoded protein is CASSLDRAQETQYF.

V usage is TRBV29-1 and J usage is TRBJ2-5, with 9 nucleotides matching TRBD1. TRBJ2-7 matches the DNA end more closely, so the J call is doubtful. The CDR3 runs to 14 residues. Per germline, CDR1 SQVTM and CDR2 ANQGSEA. CDR3 DNA sequence: TGCAGCGTTGGAAGGACAGGGGAGGCCTACGAGCAGTACTTC. It specifies CSVGRTGEAYEQYF.

This clone was observed a few times. The chain is built from TRBV7-2 and TRBJ1-2, with a weak D call TRBD1 (6 bases). Germline V gene sequence: CDR1 SGHTA, CDR2 FQGNSA. The CDR3 spans 13 residues. V lost 3 bases to trimming and J lost 8 bases, with 13 bases between them. DNA of the CDR3: TGTGCCAGCAGCTTGGACAGTACTATCGGCTACACCTTC. It encodes CASSLDSTIGYTF.